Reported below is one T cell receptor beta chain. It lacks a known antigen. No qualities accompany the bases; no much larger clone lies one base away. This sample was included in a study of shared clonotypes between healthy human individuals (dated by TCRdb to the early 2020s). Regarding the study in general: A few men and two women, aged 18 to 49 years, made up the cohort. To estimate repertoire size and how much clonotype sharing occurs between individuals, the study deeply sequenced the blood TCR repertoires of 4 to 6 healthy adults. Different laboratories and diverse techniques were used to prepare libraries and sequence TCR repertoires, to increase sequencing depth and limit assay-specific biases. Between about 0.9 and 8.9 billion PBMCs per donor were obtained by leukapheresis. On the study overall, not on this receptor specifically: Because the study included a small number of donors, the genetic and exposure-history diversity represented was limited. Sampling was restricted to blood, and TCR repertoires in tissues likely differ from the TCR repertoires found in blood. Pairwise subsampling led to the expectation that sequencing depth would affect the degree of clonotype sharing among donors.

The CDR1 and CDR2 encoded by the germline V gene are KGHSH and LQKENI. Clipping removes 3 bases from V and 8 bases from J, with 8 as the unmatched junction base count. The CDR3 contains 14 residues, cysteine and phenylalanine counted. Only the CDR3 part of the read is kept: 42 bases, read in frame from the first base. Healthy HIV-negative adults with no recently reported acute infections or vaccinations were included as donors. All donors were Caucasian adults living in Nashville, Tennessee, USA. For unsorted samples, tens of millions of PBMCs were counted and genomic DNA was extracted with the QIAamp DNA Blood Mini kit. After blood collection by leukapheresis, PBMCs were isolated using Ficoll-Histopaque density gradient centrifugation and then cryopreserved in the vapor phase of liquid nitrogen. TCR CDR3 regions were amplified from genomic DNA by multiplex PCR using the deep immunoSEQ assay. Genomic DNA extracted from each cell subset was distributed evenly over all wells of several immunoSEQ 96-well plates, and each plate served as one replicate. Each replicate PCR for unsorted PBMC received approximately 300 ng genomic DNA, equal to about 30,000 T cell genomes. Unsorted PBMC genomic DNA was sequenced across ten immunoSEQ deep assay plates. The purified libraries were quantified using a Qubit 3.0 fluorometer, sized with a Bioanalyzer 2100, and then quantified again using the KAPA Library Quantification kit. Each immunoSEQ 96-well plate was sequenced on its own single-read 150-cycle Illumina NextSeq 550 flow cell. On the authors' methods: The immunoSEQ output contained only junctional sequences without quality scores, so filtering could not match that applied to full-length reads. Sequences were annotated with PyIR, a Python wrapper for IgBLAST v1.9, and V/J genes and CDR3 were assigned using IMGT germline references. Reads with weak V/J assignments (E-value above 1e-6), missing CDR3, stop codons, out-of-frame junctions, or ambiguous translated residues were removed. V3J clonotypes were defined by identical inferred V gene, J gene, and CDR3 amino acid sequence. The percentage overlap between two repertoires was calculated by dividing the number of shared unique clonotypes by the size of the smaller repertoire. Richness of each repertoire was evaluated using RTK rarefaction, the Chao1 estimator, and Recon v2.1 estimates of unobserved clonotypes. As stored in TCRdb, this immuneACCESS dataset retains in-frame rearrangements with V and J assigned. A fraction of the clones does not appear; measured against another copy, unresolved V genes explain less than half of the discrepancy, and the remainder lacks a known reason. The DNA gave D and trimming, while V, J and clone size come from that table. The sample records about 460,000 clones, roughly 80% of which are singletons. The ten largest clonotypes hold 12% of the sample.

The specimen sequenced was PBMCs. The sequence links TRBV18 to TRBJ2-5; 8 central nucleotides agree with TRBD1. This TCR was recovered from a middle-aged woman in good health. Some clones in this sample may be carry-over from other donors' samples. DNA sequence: TGTGCCAGCTCACCGACGACAGGGGCGGGAACCCAGTACTTC. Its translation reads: CASSPTTGAGTQYF.